The clone carrying this T cell receptor beta chain has a handful of counts. Using its own MiXCR run on the 5' RACE reads, TCRdb lists one record per CDR3 protein. The sample has roughly 320,000 distinct CDR3 sequences, 28% seen once. These data belong to a study of T-cell memory formation after mild COVID-19. The CDR3 sequence is 15 residues long. Germline values: CDR1 SEHNR, CDR2 FQNEAQ (reference sequence). V was cut by 2 bases and J by 2 bases, with 10 bases left in between. The sequenced material came from PBMCs or a T cell subset sorted from them (not recorded which). The V call is TRBV7-9, the J call TRBJ2-1; D is perhaps TRBD1 (7 bases). The receptor comes from an adult woman who had mild COVID-19 (a few samples of this study predate the infection). Cell type and time point are not known. CDR3: CASSLTRGAYNEQFF. The CDR3 coding sequence is TGTGCCAGCAGCTTAACCAGGGGGGCCTACAATGAGCAGTTCTTC.